This T cell receptor beta chain is drawn from a study of vaccination and CD4 T cells after COVID-19. In regard to this clonotype: Its antigen is unidentified.

Treatment in this sample: approximately 9-day PBMC culture with coronavirus spike peptide pools or control peptides (ViraFEST assay). ViraFEST used peptide pools to expand antigen-specific T cells and subsequently sequenced their TCRs. Germline V CDR1 and CDR2: SQVTM, ANQGSEA. The CDR3 runs 12 residues. The V end lost 7 bases, the J end lost 3 bases, and 13 bases lay between the germline ends. Sequencing of the DNA from cultured CD4+ T cells was carried out with the Oncomine TCR Beta short-read assay. Via MiXCR, TCRdb re-called the PCR reads, giving one row per CDR3 protein. The sample includes over 20,000 distinct CDR3 sequences, over 60% seen only once; the top ten take about 5%.

The sequence came from a human donor who had recovered from COVID-19. The sample comprised CD4+ T cells from blood, cultured in vitro. The chain recombines TRBV29-1 with TRBJ2-7; D perhaps matches TRBD1 (6 bases). Written as DNA, the CDR3 is TGCAGCGCTCGGGACAATATCTACGAGCAGTACTTC. Translated: CSARDNIYEQYF.